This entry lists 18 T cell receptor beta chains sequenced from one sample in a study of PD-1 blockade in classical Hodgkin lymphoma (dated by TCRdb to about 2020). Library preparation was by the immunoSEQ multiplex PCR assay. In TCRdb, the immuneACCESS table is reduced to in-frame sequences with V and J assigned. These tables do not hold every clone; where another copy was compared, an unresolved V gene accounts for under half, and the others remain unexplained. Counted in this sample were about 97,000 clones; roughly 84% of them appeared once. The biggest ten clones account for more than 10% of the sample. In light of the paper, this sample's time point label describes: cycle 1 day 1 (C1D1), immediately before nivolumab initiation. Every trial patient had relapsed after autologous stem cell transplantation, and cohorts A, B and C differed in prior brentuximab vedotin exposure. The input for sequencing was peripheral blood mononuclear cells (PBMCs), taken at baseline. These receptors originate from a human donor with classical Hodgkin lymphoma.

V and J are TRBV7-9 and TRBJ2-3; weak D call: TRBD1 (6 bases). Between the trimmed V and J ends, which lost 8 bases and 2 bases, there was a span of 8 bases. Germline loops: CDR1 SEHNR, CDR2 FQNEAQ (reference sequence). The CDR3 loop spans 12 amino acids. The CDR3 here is CASGDITDTQYF. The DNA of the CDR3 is TGTGCCAGCGGGGACATCACAGATACGCAGTATTTT. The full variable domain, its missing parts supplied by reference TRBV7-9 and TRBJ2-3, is DTGVSQNPRHKITKRGQNVTFRCDPISEHNRLYWYRQTLGQGPEFLTYFQNEAQLEKSRLLSDRFSAERPKGSFSTLEIQRTEQGDSAMYLCASGDITDTQYFGPGTRLTVL.

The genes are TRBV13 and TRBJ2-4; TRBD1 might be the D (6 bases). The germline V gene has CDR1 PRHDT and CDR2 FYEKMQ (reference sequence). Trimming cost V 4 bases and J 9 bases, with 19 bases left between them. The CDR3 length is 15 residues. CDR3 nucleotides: TGTGCCAGCAGCTCTTACAGGACAGTCGGGTCCATTCAGTACTTC. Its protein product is CASSSYRTVGSIQYF.

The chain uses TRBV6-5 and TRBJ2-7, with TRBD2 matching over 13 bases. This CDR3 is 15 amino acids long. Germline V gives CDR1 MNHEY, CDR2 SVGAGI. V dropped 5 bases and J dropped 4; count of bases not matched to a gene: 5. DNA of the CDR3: TGTGCCAGCAGTAATGAACTAGCGGGGGGGTACGAGCAGTACTTC. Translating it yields CASSNELAGGYEQYF.

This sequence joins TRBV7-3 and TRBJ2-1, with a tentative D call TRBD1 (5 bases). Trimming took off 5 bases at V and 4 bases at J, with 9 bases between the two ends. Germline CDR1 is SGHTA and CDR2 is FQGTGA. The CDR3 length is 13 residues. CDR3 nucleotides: TGTGCCAGCAGCAGCGACAGTTACAATGAGCAGTTCTTC. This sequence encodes CASSSDSYNEQFF.

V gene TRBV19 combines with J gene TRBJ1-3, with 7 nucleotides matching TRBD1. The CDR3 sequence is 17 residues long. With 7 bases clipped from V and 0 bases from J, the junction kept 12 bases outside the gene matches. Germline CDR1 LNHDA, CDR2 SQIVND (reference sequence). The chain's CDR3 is CASTLGTVEISGNTIYF. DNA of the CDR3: TGTGCCAGTACCCTCGGGACAGTGGAGATCTCTGGAAACACCATATATTTT. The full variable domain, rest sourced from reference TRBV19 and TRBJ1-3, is DGGITQSPKYLFRKEGQNVTLSCEQNLNHDAMYWYRQDPGQGLRLIYYSQIVNDFQKGDIAEGYSVSREKKESFPLTVTSAQKNPTAFYLCASTLGTVEISGNTIYFGEGSWLTVV.

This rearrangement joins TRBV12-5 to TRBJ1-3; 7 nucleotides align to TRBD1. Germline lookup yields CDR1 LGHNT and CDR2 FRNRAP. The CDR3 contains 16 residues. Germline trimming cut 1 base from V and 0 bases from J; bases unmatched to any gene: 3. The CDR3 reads CASGLGQGSSGNTIYF. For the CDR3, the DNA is TGTGCTAGTGGTTTGGGACAGGGTAGCTCTGGAAACACCATATATTTT. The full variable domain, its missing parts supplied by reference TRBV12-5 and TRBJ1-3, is DARVTQTPRHKVTEMGQEVTMRCQPILGHNTVFWYRQTMMQGLELLAYFRNRAPLDDSGMPKDRFSAEMPDATLATLKIQPSEPRDSAVYFCASGLGQGSSGNTIYFGEGSWLTVV.

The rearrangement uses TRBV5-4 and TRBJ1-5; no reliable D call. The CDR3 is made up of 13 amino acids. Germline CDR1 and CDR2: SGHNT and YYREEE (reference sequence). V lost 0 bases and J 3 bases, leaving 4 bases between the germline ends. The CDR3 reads CASSLEPNQPQHF. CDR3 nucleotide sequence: TGTGCCAGCAGCTTGGAACCCAATCAGCCCCAGCATTTT.

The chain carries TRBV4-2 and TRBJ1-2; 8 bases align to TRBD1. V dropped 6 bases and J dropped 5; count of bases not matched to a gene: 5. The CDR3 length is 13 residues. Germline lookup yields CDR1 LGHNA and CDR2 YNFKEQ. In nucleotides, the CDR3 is TGTGCCAGCAGTATCGACAGGGGATATGGCTACACCTTC. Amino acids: CASSIDRGYGYTF.

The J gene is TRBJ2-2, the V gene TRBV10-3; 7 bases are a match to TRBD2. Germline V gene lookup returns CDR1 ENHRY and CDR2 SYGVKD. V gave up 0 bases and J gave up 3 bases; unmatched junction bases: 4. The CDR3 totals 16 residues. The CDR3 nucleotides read TGTGCCATCAGTGAGTCCGGGACTATATACACCGGGGAGCTGTTTTTT. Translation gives CAISESGTIYTGELFF.

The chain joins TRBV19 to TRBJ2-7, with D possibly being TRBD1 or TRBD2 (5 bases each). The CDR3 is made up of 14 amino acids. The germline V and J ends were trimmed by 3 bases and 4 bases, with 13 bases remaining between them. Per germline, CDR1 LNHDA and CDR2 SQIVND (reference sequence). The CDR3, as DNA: TGTGCCAGTAGTATGGGGGAAGATCCGTACGAGCAGTACTTC. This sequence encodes CASSMGEDPYEQYF.

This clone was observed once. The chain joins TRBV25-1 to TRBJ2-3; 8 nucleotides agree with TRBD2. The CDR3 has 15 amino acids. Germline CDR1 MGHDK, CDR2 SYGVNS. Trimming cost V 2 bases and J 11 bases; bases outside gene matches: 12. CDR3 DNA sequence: TGTGCCAGCAGTGAAATAGCGGGATACCCCCAAGGGCAGTATTTT. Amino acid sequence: CASSEIAGYPQGQYF.

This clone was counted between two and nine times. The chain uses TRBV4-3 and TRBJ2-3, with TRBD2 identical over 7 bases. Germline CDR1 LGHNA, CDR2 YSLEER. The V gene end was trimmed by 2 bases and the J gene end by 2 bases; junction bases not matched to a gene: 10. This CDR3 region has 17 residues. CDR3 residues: CASSQTRDYLFTDTQYF. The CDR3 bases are TGCGCCAGCAGCCAAACCCGGGACTACCTTTTCACAGATACGCAGTATTTT.

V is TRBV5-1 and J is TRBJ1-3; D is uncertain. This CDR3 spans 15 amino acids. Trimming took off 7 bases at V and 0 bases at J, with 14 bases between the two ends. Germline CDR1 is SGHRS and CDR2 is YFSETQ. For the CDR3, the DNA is TGCGCCAGCCAGGACGGATCGATCTCTGGAAACACCATATATTTT. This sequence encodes CASQDGSISGNTIYF.

The CDR3 reads CASSPGLAALYEQYF. The CDR3 bases are TGTGCCAGTAGTCCCGGGCTAGCGGCCCTCTACGAGCAGTACTTC. The chain uses TRBV19 and TRBJ2-7; 7 bases line up with TRBD2. This CDR3 comprises 15 residues. Germline V gives CDR1 LNHDA, CDR2 SQIVND (reference sequence). V lost 5 bases to trimming and J lost 3 bases; unmatched junction nucleotides: 10.

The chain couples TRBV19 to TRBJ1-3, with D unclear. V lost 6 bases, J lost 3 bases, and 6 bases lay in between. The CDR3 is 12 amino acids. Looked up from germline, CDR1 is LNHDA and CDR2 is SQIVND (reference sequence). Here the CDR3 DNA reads TGTGCCAGTAGATCGCTTGGAAACACCATATATTTT. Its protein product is CASRSLGNTIYF. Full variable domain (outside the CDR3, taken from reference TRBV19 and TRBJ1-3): DGGITQSPKYLFRKEGQNVTLSCEQNLNHDAMYWYRQDPGQGLRLIYYSQIVNDFQKGDIAEGYSVSREKKESFPLTVTSAQKNPTAFYLCASRSLGNTIYFGEGSWLTVV.

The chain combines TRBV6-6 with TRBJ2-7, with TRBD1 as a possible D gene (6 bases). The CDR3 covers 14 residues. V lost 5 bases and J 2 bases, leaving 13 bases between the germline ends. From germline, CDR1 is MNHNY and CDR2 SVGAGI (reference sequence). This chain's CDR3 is CASSTGTTTYEQYF. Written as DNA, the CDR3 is TGTGCCAGCAGTACCGGGACAACGACCTACGAGCAGTACTTC.

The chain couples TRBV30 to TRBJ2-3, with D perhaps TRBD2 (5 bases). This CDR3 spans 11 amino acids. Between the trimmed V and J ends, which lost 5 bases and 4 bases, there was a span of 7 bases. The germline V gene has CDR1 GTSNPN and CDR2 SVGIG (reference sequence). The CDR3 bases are TGTGCCTGGGAACTAGCAGATACGCAGTATTTT. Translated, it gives CAWELADTQYF.

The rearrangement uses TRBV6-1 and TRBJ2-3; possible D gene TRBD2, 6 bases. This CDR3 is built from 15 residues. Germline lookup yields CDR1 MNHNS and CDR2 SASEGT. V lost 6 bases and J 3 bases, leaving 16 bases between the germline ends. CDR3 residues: CASRRRGFSTDTQYF. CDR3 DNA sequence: TGTGCCAGCAGACGTCGGGGGTTTTCTACAGATACGCAGTATTTT.